This T cell receptor (beta chain) was sequenced in a study of cytomegalovirus exposure and HLA in healthy donors. Overall study results and limits: The later analysis indicated that the majority of CMV-associated TCR beta chains appeared HLA-restricted. Sequencing depth across donors, presence/absence analyses assumed, was roughly uniform.

Comments on this clone: Its antigen is still unknown.

Trimming took off 0 bases at V and 8 bases at J, with 8 bases between the two ends. The CDR3 is made up of 14 amino acids. Germline CDR1 reads ENHRY; CDR2 reads SYGVKD. The primer mix had 60 Vbeta and 13 Jbeta primers. Some clones are missing from TCRdb's copy, which holds only in-frame ones; the method was immunoSEQ multiplex PCR. The table for this sample gives under 200,000 clones. All donors participated as healthy donors of bone marrow. This TCR was sampled from a man aged 30-40 years in good health and CMV-seronegative. The J gene is TRBJ1-6, the V gene TRBV10-3, with no clear D. The specimen was PBMCs. The DNA for the CDR3 is TGTGCCATCAGTGAGTCGACGGGTCATTCACCCCTCCACTTT. This translates into CAISESTGHSPLHF.